The entry below describes one TCR beta chain. In germline, CDR1 is LGHNA, CDR2 YSLEER. Trimming cost V 0 bases and J 7 bases; bases outside gene matches: 9. The CDR3 is 16 residues long. These data are taken from a study of T-cell reconstitution after alpha-beta-depleted transplantation in children. Unique molecular identifiers featured in how the TCRbeta library was prepared. TCRdb fed the PCR reads into MiXCR, producing one record per CDR3 protein. Among hundreds of thousands of distinct CDR3 sequences listed, 12% were seen once. This chain connects TRBV4-3 to TRBJ2-7; 10 bases match TRBD2. The sample was PBMCs from the stem cell graft donor, taken from the stem cell graft. The TCR originated in a human donor who donated a stem cell graft to a child with combined immunodeficiency. In DNA form, the CDR3 reads TGCGCCAGCAGCCAAGATTCAAGCGGGAGGGCCCAGGAGCAGTACTTC. It yields the protein CASSQDSSGRAQEQYF.